Here is one T cell receptor (beta chain) with its context. The entirety of the isolated RNA underwent reverse transcription, so expressed TCRB transcripts were sequenced. Produced via immunoSEQ multiplex PCR; TCRdb's table is partial and in-frame only. In the table there are fewer than 250,000 clones, 9.6% of which are singletons. This sample was taken from a study of beta chain features in type 1 diabetes. Germline CDR1 and CDR2: MGHRA and YSYEKL. The CDR3 consists of 19 residues. V usage is TRBV4-1 and J usage is TRBJ2-5; 13 nucleotides match TRBD2. Judging by the DNA end, TRBJ2-7 fits better; the J call may be wrong. This clonotype was sampled from a woman under 30 in good health. Sequences were obtained from naive CD4+ T cells from blood. The CDR3 reads CASSQDDRTSGSYPYEQYF. The DNA of the CDR3 is TGCGCCAGCAGCCAAGATGATAGGACTAGCGGGAGTTACCCCTACGAGCAGTACTTC.